This T cell receptor (beta chain) was identified during a study of Graves' ophthalmopathy and Graves' hyperthyroidism (dated 2018 in TCRdb). As for the study more broadly: Peripheral blood samples were taken at the time of initial diagnosis, before any treatment was given. The study used TCR beta repertoire signatures to distinguish Graves' ophthalmopathy from Graves' hyperthyroidism and to predict progression to ophthalmopathy. In total, 135 blood samples were TCR-sequenced: approximately 42 ophthalmopathy, approximately 75 hyperthyroidism and some 17 hyperthyroidism-to-ophthalmopathy patients. To explore V-J signatures distinguishing ophthalmopathy from hyperthyroidism, a discovery set of around 97 patients (roughly 45 ophthalmopathy, 55 to 60 stable hyperthyroidism) was enrolled. An independent validation cohort comprised fewer than 20 hyperthyroidism patients and roughly 15 patients who later progressed from hyperthyroidism to ophthalmopathy. T-cell repertoires of thyroid tissue and blood were compared in 5 or 6 hyperthyroidism patients. After sampling, hyperthyroidism patients received methimazole starting at 30 mg daily, and ophthalmopathy patients received high-dose intravenous methylprednisolone. For training and testing, the approximately 97 patients in the discovery cohort were randomly divided in a 7:3 ratio. What the study reported, not specific to this receptor: No statistical method was used to set the sample size in advance, and the investigators knew which group each participant was assigned to. In cross-validation, the 13-signature model distinguished ophthalmopathy from stable hyperthyroidism with about 88% sensitivity and nearly 82% specificity, and in the test set the corresponding values were approximately 79% and 70%. In validation, the model predicted ophthalmopathy progression with 55% to 71% sensitivity and approximately 72% specificity; some 13 predicted patients were CT-confirmed with GO in a median of approximately 6.5 months. Among expanded thyroid clonotypes with frequency above 0.001, most also showed up in blood, which suggests that blood repertoires may reflect the thyroid immune response.

For repertoire sequencing, TCR beta CDR3 regions were amplified from RNA transcripts. A first-round RT-PCR used HTBI primers with the Qiagen OneStep RT-PCR kit, followed by a second-round multiplex PCR, size selection and purification. The libraries underwent paired-end sequencing with 100 bp reads on an Illumina HiSeq2000. For the original study's pipeline: SOAPnuke was used to process the reads, throwing out any read that had adapters, had uncalled bases, had a mean Phred below 15, or lacked an exact constant-primer or identifier match. COPE v1.2.5 was used to merge the high-quality paired reads. Clonotypes were defined as unique nucleotide sequences and were aligned to IMGT TRB V, D and J references using MiTCR v1.1. Analysis was restricted to V-J combinations with a frequency above 0.0001, which covered roughly 99% of repertoires. For each V-J combination, a TCR clonal expansion and chaos score was defined as the ratio of F50 clonal expansion to chaos observed in the TCRdist matrix. Features were reduced by Welch's t-statistics and random forest to around 14 V-J combinations, which fed a naive Bayes classifier. The similarity between thyroid and blood repertoires was quantified using the Morisita-Horn index. The public reads were reanalyzed by TCRdb: fastp trimming at Q25, MiXCR alignment, in-frame beta chains only. Here each entry gathers all rows of one CDR3 protein and keeps the most common genes and DNA. The authors' filters were not applied to this entry. Here the sample has about 200,000 distinct CDR3 sequences; over 25% occur a single time. Approximately 8.6% of the sample goes to the ten largest clones.

Ends trimmed: V by 0 bases, J by 4 bases; bases unmatched to a gene: 6. The CDR3 starts with the cysteine, ends with the phenylalanine, and has 16 residues. Solely the CDR3 DNA is kept, with 48 bases framed from the first base. The germline V gene sets CDR1 to MGHRA and CDR2 to YSYEKL. Ophthalmopathy patients had moderately to severely active disease, Clinical Activity Score of at least 3, NOSPECS grade of at least 4, and disease duration under 3 months. Patients with other autoimmune diseases, uncontrolled infections, pregnancy or lactation were excluded from the study. Clinical symptoms, serum thyroxine, TRAb, thyroid ultrasound and orbital computed tomography formed the basis of the diagnosis. Using Ficoll-Paque density gradient centrifugation, PBMCs were isolated from 9 to 10 ml of fresh peripheral blood. Total RNA was extracted using Trizol reagent, and RNA quality was checked on an Agilent 2100 Bioanalyzer.

This clonotype was seen once. Its recognized antigen is unknown. No base qualities exist here, and no much larger clone lies one base off it. A single read is weak support. The sequenced material came from peripheral blood. This receptor chain uses TRBV4-1 and TRBJ2-5; a stretch of 9 junction bases matches TRBD2. The TCR comes from a man aged 45-65 years with Graves' ophthalmopathy. Donor details come from another sample of the same person, matched by shared clones. For the CDR3, the sequence is CASSQDQTSGLETQYF. DNA sequence: TGCGCCAGCAGCCAAGATCAAACTAGCGGGTTAGAGACCCAGTACTTC.